The clone carrying this TCR beta chain was observed a few times. Its antigen is currently unknown. Isolation of CD4+ naive, central memory, regulatory and stem cell-like memory cells was achieved by sorting via CD45RO/CCR7/CD25/CD127/CD95/CD27. The isolated RNA, all of it, was reverse transcribed, so expressed TCRB transcripts were what got sequenced. Data came from immunoSEQ multiplex PCR; TCRdb stores just in-frame clones and leaves some out. The sample includes hundreds of thousands of clones, roughly a sixth seen only once; the top ten take about 0.097%. The data originate from a study of beta chain features in type 1 diabetes. Study-level results: Sampled from patients, naive, central memory and Treg TCRB repertoires appeared more similar than those sampled from healthy donors.

The CDR3 has 15 amino acids. V shed 3 bases and J 2 bases; nucleotides not matched to a gene: 4. The germline CDR1 and CDR2 sequences are KGHSH and LQKENI. The chain carries TRBV18 and TRBJ2-7, with 10 bases identical to TRBD1. This clonotype was obtained from a man aged 18 to 29 in good health. Sequenced sample: naive CD4+ T cells from blood. The CDR3 protein is CASSPPGQGTYEQYF. CDR3 sequence (DNA): TGTGCCAGCTCACCCCCGGGACAGGGGACCTACGAGCAGTACTTC.